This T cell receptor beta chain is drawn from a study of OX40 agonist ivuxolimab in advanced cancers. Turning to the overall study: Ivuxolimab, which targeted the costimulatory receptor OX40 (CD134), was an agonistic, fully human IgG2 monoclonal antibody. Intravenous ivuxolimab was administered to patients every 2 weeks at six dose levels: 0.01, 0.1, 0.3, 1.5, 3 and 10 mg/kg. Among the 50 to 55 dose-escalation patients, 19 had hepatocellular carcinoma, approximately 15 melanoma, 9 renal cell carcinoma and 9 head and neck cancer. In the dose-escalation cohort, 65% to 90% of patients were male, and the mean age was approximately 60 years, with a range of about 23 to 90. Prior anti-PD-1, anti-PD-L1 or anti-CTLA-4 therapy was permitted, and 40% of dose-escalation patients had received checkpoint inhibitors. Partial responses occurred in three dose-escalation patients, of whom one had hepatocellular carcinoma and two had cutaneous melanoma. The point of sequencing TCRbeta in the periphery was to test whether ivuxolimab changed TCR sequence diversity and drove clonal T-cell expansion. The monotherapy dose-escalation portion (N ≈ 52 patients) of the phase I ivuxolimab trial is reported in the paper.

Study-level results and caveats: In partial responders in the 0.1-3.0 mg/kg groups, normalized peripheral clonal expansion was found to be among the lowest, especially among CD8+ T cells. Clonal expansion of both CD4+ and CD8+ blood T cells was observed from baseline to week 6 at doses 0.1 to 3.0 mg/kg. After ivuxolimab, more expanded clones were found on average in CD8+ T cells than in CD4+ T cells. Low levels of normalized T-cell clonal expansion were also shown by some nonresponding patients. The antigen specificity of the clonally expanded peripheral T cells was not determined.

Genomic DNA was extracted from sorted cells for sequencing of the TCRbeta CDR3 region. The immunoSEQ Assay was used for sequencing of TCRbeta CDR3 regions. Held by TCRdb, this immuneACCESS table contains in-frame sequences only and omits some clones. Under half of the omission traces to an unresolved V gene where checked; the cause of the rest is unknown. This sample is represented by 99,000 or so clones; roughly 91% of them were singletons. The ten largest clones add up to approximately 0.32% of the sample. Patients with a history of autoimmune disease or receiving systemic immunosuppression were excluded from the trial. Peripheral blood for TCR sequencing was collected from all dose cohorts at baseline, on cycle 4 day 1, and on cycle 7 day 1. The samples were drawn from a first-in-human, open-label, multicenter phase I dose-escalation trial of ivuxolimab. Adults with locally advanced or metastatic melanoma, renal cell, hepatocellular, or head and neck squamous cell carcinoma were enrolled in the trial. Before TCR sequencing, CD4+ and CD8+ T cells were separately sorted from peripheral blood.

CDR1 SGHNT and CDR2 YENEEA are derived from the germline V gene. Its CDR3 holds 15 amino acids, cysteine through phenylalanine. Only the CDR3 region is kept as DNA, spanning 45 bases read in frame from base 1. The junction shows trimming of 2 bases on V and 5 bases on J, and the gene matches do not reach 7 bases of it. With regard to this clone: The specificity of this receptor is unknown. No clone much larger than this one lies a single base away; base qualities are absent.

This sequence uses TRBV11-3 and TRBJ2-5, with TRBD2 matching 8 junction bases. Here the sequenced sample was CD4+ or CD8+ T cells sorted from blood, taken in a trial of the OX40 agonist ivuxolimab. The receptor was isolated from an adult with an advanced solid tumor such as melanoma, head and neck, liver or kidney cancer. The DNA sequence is TGTGCCAGCAGCTTAACAGCGGGAGTCGGGGAGACCCAGTACTTC. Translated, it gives CASSLTAGVGETQYF.